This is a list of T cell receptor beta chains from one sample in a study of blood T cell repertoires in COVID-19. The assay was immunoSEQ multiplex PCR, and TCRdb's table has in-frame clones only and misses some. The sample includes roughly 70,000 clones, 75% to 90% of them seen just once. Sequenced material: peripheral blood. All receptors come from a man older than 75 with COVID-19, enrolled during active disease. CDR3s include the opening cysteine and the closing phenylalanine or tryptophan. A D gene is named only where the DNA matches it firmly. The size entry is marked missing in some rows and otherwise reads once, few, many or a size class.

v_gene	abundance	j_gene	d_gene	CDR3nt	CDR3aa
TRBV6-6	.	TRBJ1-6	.	TGTGCCAGCAGTTACACCCGGGGGTTCGGTAATTCACCCCTCCACTTT	CASSYTRGFGNSPLHF
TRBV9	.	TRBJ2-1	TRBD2	TGTGCCAGCAGCCGGGGGGGTGGCTCCTACAATGAGCAGTTCTTC	CASSRGGGSYNEQFF
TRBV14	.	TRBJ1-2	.	TGTGCCAGCAGCCAAGATCGGGATGGCTACACCTTC	CASSQDRDGYTF
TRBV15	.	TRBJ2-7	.	TGTGCCACCAGCCTACCAATAGGGGGCGAGCAGTACTTC	CATSLPIGGEQYF
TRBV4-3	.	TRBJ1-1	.	TGCGCCAGCAGCCAATCACCCCCCACAGTGAACACTGAAGCTTTCTTT	CASSQSPPTVNTEAFF
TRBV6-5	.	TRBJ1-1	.	TGTGCCAGCAGTTACGGGGGCTACCAAGCTTTCTTT	CASSYGGYQAFF
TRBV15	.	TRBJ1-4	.	TGTGCCACCAGCGGGCGTCGGTCAACTAATGAAAAACTGTTTTTT	CATSGRRSTNEKLFF
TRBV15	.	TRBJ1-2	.	TGTGCCACCAGCAGGGGTCCAGGGGACTATGGCTACACCTTC	CATSRGPGDYGYTF
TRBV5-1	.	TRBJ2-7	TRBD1	TGCGCCAGCAGCTTCCCCGGGACAGGGGGTTCCTACGAGCAGTACTTC	CASSFPGTGGSYEQYF
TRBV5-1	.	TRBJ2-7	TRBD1	TGCGCCAGCAGCTTGTTTGGCGGGACAGGGGGCTACGAGCAGTACTTC	CASSLFGGTGGYEQYF
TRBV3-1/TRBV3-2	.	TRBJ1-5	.	TGTGCCAGCAGTCGCCCGGGGGAGCCCCAGCATTTT	CASSRPGEPQHF
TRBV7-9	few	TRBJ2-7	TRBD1	TGTGCCAGCAGCTTTGAGGGGGCAATCTACGAGCAGTACTTC	CASSFEGAIYEQYF
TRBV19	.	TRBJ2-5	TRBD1	TGTGCCAGTAGTATAGGGAGACAGGGACAAGAGACCCAGTACTTC	CASSIGRQGQETQYF
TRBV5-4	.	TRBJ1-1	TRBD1	TGTGCCAGCATCCTACAGGGGGCGCAGGGTGAAGCTTTCTTT	CASILQGAQGEAFF
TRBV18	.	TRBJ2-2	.	TGTGCCAGCTCTCCCGGGGCCGGGGAGCTGTTTTTT	CASSPGAGELFF
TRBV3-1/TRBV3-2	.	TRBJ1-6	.	TGTGCCAGCAGCCAAAACCAGGCGTATAATTCACCCCTCCACTTT	CASSQNQAYNSPLHF
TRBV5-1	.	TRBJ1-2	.	TGCGCCAGCAGCTTGGCCGACTCTTCCTCCTATGGCTACACCTTC	CASSLADSSSYGYTF
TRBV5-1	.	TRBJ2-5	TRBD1	TGCGCCAGCAGCTTGGTCCCGCCCGGGACAGGGTCTAAAGAGACCCAGTACTTC	CASSLVPPGTGSKETQYF
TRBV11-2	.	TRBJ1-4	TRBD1	TGTGCCAGCAGCTTAGGATGGGACAGGGTTGAAAAACTGTTTTTT	CASSLGWDRVEKLFF
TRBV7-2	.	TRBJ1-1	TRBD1	TGTGCCAGCAGCACAGGGACAGGTACTGAAGCTTTCTTT	CASSTGTGTEAFF
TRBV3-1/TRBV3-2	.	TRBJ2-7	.	TGTGCCAGCAGCCAAGATTGGCAGTACGAGCAGTACTTC	CASSQDWQYEQYF
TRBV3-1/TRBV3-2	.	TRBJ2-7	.	TGTGCCAGCAGCCAAGGGGACTTCCGCTACGAGCAGTACTTC	CASSQGDFRYEQYF
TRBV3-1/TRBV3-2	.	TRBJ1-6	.	TGTGCCAGCAGCCAAAGATCGACAGACACTTCCTATAATTCACCCCTCCACTTT	CASSQRSTDTSYNSPLHF
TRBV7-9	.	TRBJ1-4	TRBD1	TGTGCCAGCAGCTCCCGGGACAGGGAGGAAAAACTGTTTTTT	CASSSRDREEKLFF
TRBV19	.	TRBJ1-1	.	TGTGCCACCCGACCTAGAGGCGACACTGAAGCTTTCTTT	CATRPRGDTEAFF
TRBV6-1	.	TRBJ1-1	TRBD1	TGTGCCAGCAGTGAATCGCGACAGGGATATTCTGAAGCTTTCTTT	CASSESRQGYSEAFF
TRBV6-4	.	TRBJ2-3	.	TGTGCCAGCAGCCACGAAGGGATAGATGGCGCGGGTGATACGCAGTATTTT	CASSHEGIDGAGDTQYF
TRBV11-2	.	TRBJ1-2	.	TGTGCCAGCAGCTTACAACAGGGAAGAGACGGCTACACCTTC	CASSLQQGRDGYTF
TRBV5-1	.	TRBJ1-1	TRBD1	TGCGCCAGCAGCTTGGGTGGGGGACAGGGGGAGACTGAAGCTTTCTTT	CASSLGGGQGETEAFF
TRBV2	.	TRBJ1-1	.	TGTGCCAGCAGTGAAGCTCAGGGGCCGAACACTGAAGCTTTCTTT	CASSEAQGPNTEAFF
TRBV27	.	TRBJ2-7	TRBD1	TGTGCCAGCAGGAACTCGGACAGGGCCAACGAGCAGTACTTC	CASRNSDRANEQYF
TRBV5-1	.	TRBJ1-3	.	TGCGCCAGCAGCTTGAAGAAGGGGCCGCAAAACACCATATATTTT	CASSLKKGPQNTIYF
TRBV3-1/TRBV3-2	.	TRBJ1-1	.	TGTGCCAGCAGCCAAGGCAGAACTGAAGCTTTCTTT	CASSQGRTEAFF
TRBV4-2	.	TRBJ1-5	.	TGTGCCAGCAGCCTTCAAAGGGGGGGAAATCAGCCCCAGCATTTT	CASSLQRGGNQPQHF
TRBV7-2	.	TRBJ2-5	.	TGTGCCAGCAGCTTAGTTCGACAGGACCAAGAGACCCAGTACTTC	CASSLVRQDQETQYF
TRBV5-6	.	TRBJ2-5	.	TGTGCCAGCAGCTTGGTAACAGGGATGGGGACCCAGTACTTC	CASSLVTGMGTQYF
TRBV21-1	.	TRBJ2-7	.	TGTGCCAGCTCCCGGGACAGGAACTCCTACGAGCAGTACTTC	CASSRDRNSYEQYF
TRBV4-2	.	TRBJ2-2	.	TGTGCCAGCAGCCAAGAGCGCAGGGCCGGGGAGCTGTTTTTT	CASSQERRAGELFF
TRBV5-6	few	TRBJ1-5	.	TGTGCCAGCAGCTTGCTACCGGGTCAGCCCCAGCATTTT	CASSLLPGQPQHF
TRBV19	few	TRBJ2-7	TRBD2	TGTGCCAGTAGTCGGAACGGGGGGGCTTACGAGCAGTACTTC	CASSRNGGAYEQYF
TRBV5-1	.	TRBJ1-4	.	TGCGCCAGCAGTCGTCGCGGGACCGTCTTTGGGGCTAATGAAAAACTGTTTTTT	CASSRRGTVFGANEKLFF
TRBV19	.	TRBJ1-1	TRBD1	TGTGCCAGTAGTATCCCCGCCTGGACAGGGGCGAAAGCTTTCTTT	CASSIPAWTGAKAFF
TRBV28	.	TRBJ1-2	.	TGTGCCAGCTCTCCTCAGGGTCCGGCTAACTATGGCTACACCTTC	CASSPQGPANYGYTF
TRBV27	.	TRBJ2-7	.	TGTGCCAGCAGTTTATCGAGCGGCCCCTACGAGCAGTACTTC	CASSLSSGPYEQYF
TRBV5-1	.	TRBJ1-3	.	TGCGCCAGCAGTGTAGACCCTGGACAAAACACCATATATTTT	CASSVDPGQNTIYF
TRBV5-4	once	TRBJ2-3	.	TGTGCCAGCAGCTTGGACGGGACTAGCACAGATACGCAGTATTTT	CASSLDGTSTDTQYF
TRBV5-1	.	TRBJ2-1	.	TGCGCCAGCAGCGCCTCACGGGATGAGCAGTTCTTC	CASSASRDEQFF
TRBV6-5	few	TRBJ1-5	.	TGTGCCATAAATCAGGCGTTCAATCAGCCCCAGCATTTT	CAINQAFNQPQHF
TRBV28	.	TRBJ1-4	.	TGTGCCAGCAGGACCCGGGCCGGGATTAATGAAAAACTGTTTTTT	CASRTRAGINEKLFF
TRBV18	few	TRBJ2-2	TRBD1	TGTGCCAGCTCACCGGGACAGGCTAAAACCGGGGAGCTGTTTTTT	CASSPGQAKTGELFF
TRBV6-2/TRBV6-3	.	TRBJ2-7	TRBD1	TGTGCCAGCAGTTACCCAGGGGGTATATACGAGCAGTACTTC	CASSYPGGIYEQYF
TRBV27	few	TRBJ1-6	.	TGTGCCAGCACCCCTCGGTGGGAGGGGTCCTATAATTCACCCCTCCACTTT	CASTPRWEGSYNSPLHF
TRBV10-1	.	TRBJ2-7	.	TGCGCCAGCCCCCGGGGCAGGGGACACGAGCAGTACTTC	CASPRGRGHEQYF
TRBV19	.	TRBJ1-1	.	TGTGCCAGTAGTACCGGACGGGGGACTGAAGCTTTCTTT	CASSTGRGTEAFF
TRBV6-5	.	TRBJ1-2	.	TGTGCCAGCAGTTACGGACGGGGGTGGGACTATGGCTACACCTTC	CASSYGRGWDYGYTF
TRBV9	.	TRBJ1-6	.	TGTGCCAGCAGCGTAGGCCTTGAGGGCCCAAATTCACCCCTCCACTTT	CASSVGLEGPNSPLHF
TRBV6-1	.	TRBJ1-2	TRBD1	TGTGCCAGCAGTGAAACCCTTACAGGGGGCGCGTACTATGGCTACACCTTC	CASSETLTGGAYYGYTF
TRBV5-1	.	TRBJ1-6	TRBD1	TGCGCCAGCAGCTTGGAAGGGACAGGGGAGGTTTCACCCCTCCACTTT	CASSLEGTGEVSPLHF
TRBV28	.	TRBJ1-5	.	TGTGCCAGCAGTTTGGGAGGGAACGATCAGCCCCAGCATTTT	CASSLGGNDQPQHF